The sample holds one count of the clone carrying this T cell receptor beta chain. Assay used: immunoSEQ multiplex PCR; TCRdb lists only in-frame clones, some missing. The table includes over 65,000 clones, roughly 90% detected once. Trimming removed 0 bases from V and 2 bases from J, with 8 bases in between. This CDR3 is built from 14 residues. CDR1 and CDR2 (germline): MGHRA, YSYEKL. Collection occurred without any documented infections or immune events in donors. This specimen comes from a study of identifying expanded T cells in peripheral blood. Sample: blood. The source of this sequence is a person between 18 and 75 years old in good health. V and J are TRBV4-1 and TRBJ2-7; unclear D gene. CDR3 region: CASSQELSAYEQYF. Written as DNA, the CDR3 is TGCGCCAGCAGCCAAGAGCTTTCAGCCTACGAGCAGTACTTC.